A selection of T cell receptor beta chains follows, all from one sample in a study of blood T cell repertoires in COVID-19. Sequencing used immunoSEQ multiplex PCR; TCRdb keeps in-frame clones, though not all of them. The data contain approximately 200,000 clones, 70% to 90% of them singletons. Sequencing input: PBMCs or T cells enriched from blood (not recorded which). The receptors originated from a man aged 25-40 years who had recovered from COVID-19. Both conserved end residues are part of each CDR3. Fields, in order: J gene, D gene, clone size, V gene, CDR3 DNA, CDR3 protein. A D gene is named only where the DNA matches it firmly. Where a row states a size, it is once, few, many or the class of an expanded clone; other rows omit it.

j_call: TRBJ1-2; d_call: TRBD1; clone_size: NA; v_call: TRBV30; cdr3_nt: TGTGCCTGCGATGAGCGGGACAGGAACAATGGCTACACCTTC; cdr3_aa: CACDERDRNNGYTF
j_call: TRBJ1-5; d_call: NA; clone_size: NA; v_call: TRBV19; cdr3_nt: TGTGCCAGTAGTGTAGAAGACAGTAGCAATCAGCCCCAGCATTTT; cdr3_aa: CASSVEDSSNQPQHF
j_call: TRBJ1-6; d_call: NA; clone_size: NA; v_call: TRBV6-5; cdr3_nt: TGTGCCAGCAGTTATAGCTTGAGGACCTATAATTCACCCCTCCACTTT; cdr3_aa: CASSYSLRTYNSPLHF
j_call: TRBJ1-4; d_call: TRBD1; clone_size: NA; v_call: TRBV5-1; cdr3_nt: TGCGCCAGCAGCCCGGGACAGCTAAATGAAAAACTGTTTTTT; cdr3_aa: CASSPGQLNEKLFF
j_call: TRBJ1-1; d_call: NA; clone_size: NA; v_call: TRBV18; cdr3_nt: TGTGCCAGCTCACCAGGAGAGAACACTGAAGCTTTCTTT; cdr3_aa: CASSPGENTEAFF
j_call: TRBJ2-7; d_call: TRBD1; clone_size: NA; v_call: TRBV5-1; cdr3_nt: TGCGCCAGCAGCTTGGAGGGACAGGGTTCCTACGAGCAGTACTTC; cdr3_aa: CASSLEGQGSYEQYF
j_call: TRBJ2-1; d_call: NA; clone_size: NA; v_call: TRBV12-3/TRBV12-4; cdr3_nt: TGTGCCAGCACGTTGGGGAGAATGGATGAGCAGTTCTTC; cdr3_aa: CASTLGRMDEQFF
j_call: TRBJ1-4; d_call: NA; clone_size: NA; v_call: TRBV3-1/TRBV3-2; cdr3_nt: TGTGCCAGCAGCCTCGGGACATATAATGAAAAACTGTTTTTT; cdr3_aa: CASSLGTYNEKLFF
j_call: TRBJ2-7; d_call: NA; clone_size: NA; v_call: TRBV7-9; cdr3_nt: TGTGCCAGCAGCTTGAGCCGGGACATCCCGTACTTC; cdr3_aa: CASSLSRDIPYF
j_call: TRBJ2-1; d_call: TRBD1; clone_size: NA; v_call: TRBV24-1; cdr3_nt: TGTGCCACCAGTGAAGGGACAGGCCTTGAGCAGTTCTTC; cdr3_aa: CATSEGTGLEQFF
j_call: TRBJ1-5; d_call: TRBD1; clone_size: NA; v_call: TRBV27; cdr3_nt: TGTGCCAGCAGTTCCAGGGGGCAAAGTCAGCCCCAGCATTTT; cdr3_aa: CASSSRGQSQPQHF
j_call: TRBJ2-3; d_call: NA; clone_size: NA; v_call: TRBV7-3; cdr3_nt: TGTGCCAGCAGTTTCCAGCCGGGGGTGGGAGATACGCAGTATTTT; cdr3_aa: CASSFQPGVGDTQYF
j_call: TRBJ2-5; d_call: TRBD2; clone_size: NA; v_call: TRBV7-8; cdr3_nt: TGTGCCAGCAGCAACCGGGACTATCAAATTCAAGAGACCCAGTACTTC; cdr3_aa: CASSNRDYQIQETQYF
j_call: TRBJ2-7; d_call: NA; clone_size: once; v_call: TRBV6-5; cdr3_nt: TGTGCCAGCAGCGCCGGGACTTCCGTTCCCTACGAGCAGTACTTC; cdr3_aa: CASSAGTSVPYEQYF
j_call: TRBJ2-7; d_call: NA; clone_size: NA; v_call: TRBV1; cdr3_nt: TGCACCAGCAGCCAAGTATCTCATAGTAACCTCTACGAGCAGTACTTC; cdr3_aa: CTSSQVSHSNLYEQYF
j_call: TRBJ1-2; d_call: TRBD1; clone_size: NA; v_call: TRBV19; cdr3_nt: TGTGCCAGTAGTATCCCCCCCGGGACAGGGTTCCATGGCTACACCTTC; cdr3_aa: CASSIPPGTGFHGYTF
j_call: TRBJ1-5; d_call: NA; clone_size: NA; v_call: TRBV21-1; cdr3_nt: TGTGCCAGCAGCAAAACCGACGGGAGGGGGTGCCAGCCCCAGCATTTT; cdr3_aa: CASSKTDGRGCQPQHF
j_call: TRBJ1-2; d_call: NA; clone_size: NA; v_call: TRBV4-2; cdr3_nt: TGTGCCAGCAGCCAAGATGCGGGGGCGATGTCTGGCTACACCTTC; cdr3_aa: CASSQDAGAMSGYTF
j_call: TRBJ1-2; d_call: NA; clone_size: NA; v_call: TRBV27; cdr3_nt: TGTGCCAGCAGTTTATCCGGGACATCCTATGGCTACACCTTC; cdr3_aa: CASSLSGTSYGYTF
j_call: TRBJ2-1; d_call: TRBD2; clone_size: NA; v_call: TRBV5-4; cdr3_nt: TGTGCCAGCAGCCTAGGACTAGCGGCCCACAATGAGCAGTTCTTC; cdr3_aa: CASSLGLAAHNEQFF
j_call: TRBJ1-6; d_call: NA; clone_size: NA; v_call: TRBV12-3/TRBV12-4; cdr3_nt: TGTGCCAGCAGTTTCCGGTACCCACCCCTCCACTTT; cdr3_aa: CASSFRYPPLHF
j_call: TRBJ1-5; d_call: NA; clone_size: few; v_call: TRBV2; cdr3_nt: TGTGCCAGCAGTGAAATGCAAGGAGGCAATCAGCCCCAGCATTTT; cdr3_aa: CASSEMQGGNQPQHF
j_call: TRBJ2-1; d_call: TRBD2; clone_size: once; v_call: TRBV28; cdr3_nt: TGTGCCAGCAGTTTAGTCCCCGCGACTAGCGGGAGGGTTAAAACTGAGCAGTTCTTC; cdr3_aa: CASSLVPATSGRVKTEQFF
j_call: TRBJ1-5; d_call: TRBD1; clone_size: NA; v_call: TRBV6-5; cdr3_nt: TGTGCCAGCAGTTGGACAGGGAATCAGCCCCAGCATTTT; cdr3_aa: CASSWTGNQPQHF
j_call: TRBJ1-2; d_call: NA; clone_size: NA; v_call: TRBV7-9; cdr3_nt: TGTGCCAGCAGCTTAGAAGGGGGTCTCCCTAACTATGGCTACACCTTC; cdr3_aa: CASSLEGGLPNYGYTF
j_call: TRBJ1-1; d_call: NA; clone_size: NA; v_call: TRBV18; cdr3_nt: TGTGCCAGCTCACCACTAGTACAGACAGGCACTGAAGCTTTCTTT; cdr3_aa: CASSPLVQTGTEAFF
j_call: TRBJ2-1; d_call: TRBD2; clone_size: once; v_call: TRBV7-2; cdr3_nt: TGTGCCAGCAGCGGTCCGGGACTAGCGGGGGGGCCCGTGATGGAGCAGTTCTTC; cdr3_aa: CASSGPGLAGGPVMEQFF
j_call: TRBJ2-2; d_call: NA; clone_size: NA; v_call: TRBV28; cdr3_nt: TGTGCCAGCAGTTTGTCAGGGGCCCCGAACACCGGGGAGCTGTTTTTT; cdr3_aa: CASSLSGAPNTGELFF
j_call: TRBJ2-7; d_call: TRBD1; clone_size: NA; v_call: TRBV5-1; cdr3_nt: TGCGCCAGCTCCCGGACAGGGGGTCCCTACGAGCAGTACTTC; cdr3_aa: CASSRTGGPYEQYF
j_call: TRBJ1-4; d_call: NA; clone_size: NA; v_call: TRBV6-5; cdr3_nt: TGTGCCAGCAGTTACTCGGGCAGGGTGGGTGAAAAACTGTTTTTT; cdr3_aa: CASSYSGRVGEKLFF
j_call: TRBJ1-4; d_call: TRBD1; clone_size: NA; v_call: TRBV11-2; cdr3_nt: TGTGCCAGCAGCTTAAATGTTGGCGGACAGGGCGAAAAACTGTTTTTT; cdr3_aa: CASSLNVGGQGEKLFF
j_call: TRBJ1-5; d_call: NA; clone_size: NA; v_call: TRBV19; cdr3_nt: TGTGCCAGTAGTCGGGTGATGAATAGCAATCAGCCCCAGCATTTT; cdr3_aa: CASSRVMNSNQPQHF
j_call: TRBJ2-7; d_call: NA; clone_size: NA; v_call: TRBV5-1; cdr3_nt: TGCGCCAGCAGCTCCGGGGGATACGAGCAGTACTTC; cdr3_aa: CASSSGGYEQYF
j_call: TRBJ2-6; d_call: TRBD1; clone_size: NA; v_call: TRBV19; cdr3_nt: TGTGCCAGTAGTACCGACAGGGCTGGGGCCAACGTCCTGACTTTC; cdr3_aa: CASSTDRAGANVLTF
j_call: TRBJ2-2; d_call: NA; clone_size: NA; v_call: TRBV25-1; cdr3_nt: TGTGCCAGCAGTGAATATCAGAACACCGGGGAGCTGTTTTTT; cdr3_aa: CASSEYQNTGELFF
j_call: TRBJ2-7; d_call: NA; clone_size: NA; v_call: TRBV11-1; cdr3_nt: TGTGCCAGCAGCTTACGGTTAAACTCCTACGAGCAGTACTTC; cdr3_aa: CASSLRLNSYEQYF
j_call: TRBJ1-5; d_call: TRBD1; clone_size: NA; v_call: TRBV12-5; cdr3_nt: TGTGCTAGTGGTCCCGGACAGGGAGGCAATCAGCCCCAGCATTTT; cdr3_aa: CASGPGQGGNQPQHF
j_call: TRBJ1-2; d_call: NA; clone_size: NA; v_call: TRBV27; cdr3_nt: TGTGCCAGCAGTGCCTCGCGGACCCTGGCGGGGGGCTACACCTTC; cdr3_aa: CASSASRTLAGGYTF
j_call: TRBJ2-3; d_call: NA; clone_size: NA; v_call: TRBV28; cdr3_nt: TGTGCCAGCAAAATGGGACATCCAGATACGCAGTATTTT; cdr3_aa: CASKMGHPDTQYF
j_call: TRBJ1-3; d_call: NA; clone_size: NA; v_call: TRBV19; cdr3_nt: TGTGCCAGTCACAGAGACGGCTCTGGAAACACCATATATTTT; cdr3_aa: CASHRDGSGNTIYF
j_call: TRBJ1-3; d_call: TRBD1; clone_size: NA; v_call: TRBV2; cdr3_nt: TGTGCCAGCAGTGTAATGACAGGGGCTGGCTCTGGAAACACCATATATTTT; cdr3_aa: CASSVMTGAGSGNTIYF
j_call: TRBJ1-3; d_call: NA; clone_size: NA; v_call: TRBV9; cdr3_nt: TGTGCCAGCAGCGTAGTTCAAGGATGGGCCGGAAACACCATATATTTT; cdr3_aa: CASSVVQGWAGNTIYF
j_call: TRBJ1-2; d_call: NA; clone_size: NA; v_call: TRBV29-1; cdr3_nt: TGCAGCGCCCGAGTCAACGGGGGGGCAGCCTATGGCTACACCTTC; cdr3_aa: CSARVNGGAAYGYTF
j_call: TRBJ1-2; d_call: TRBD1; clone_size: once; v_call: TRBV14; cdr3_nt: TGTGCCAGCAGCCATGACAGGGGGCAGGGGTATGGCTACACCTTC; cdr3_aa: CASSHDRGQGYGYTF
j_call: TRBJ2-7; d_call: TRBD1; clone_size: NA; v_call: TRBV28; cdr3_nt: TGTGCCAGCAGTTCCGGGACAGGGACCGAGCAGTACTTC; cdr3_aa: CASSSGTGTEQYF
j_call: TRBJ2-1; d_call: NA; clone_size: NA; v_call: TRBV5-1; cdr3_nt: TGCGCCAGCAGGTCGTTGGGGATGTCAAGGGAGTCCGGTGAGCAGTTCTTC; cdr3_aa: CASRSLGMSRESGEQFF
j_call: TRBJ2-7; d_call: NA; clone_size: NA; v_call: TRBV28; cdr3_nt: TGTGCCAGCGTTTCGGGGAGCTCCTACGAGCAGTACTTC; cdr3_aa: CASVSGSSYEQYF
j_call: TRBJ1-1; d_call: TRBD1; clone_size: NA; v_call: TRBV5-8; cdr3_nt: TGTGCCAGCAGATTACAGGGGGCGCACACTGAAGCTTTCTTT; cdr3_aa: CASRLQGAHTEAFF
j_call: TRBJ2-3; d_call: NA; clone_size: NA; v_call: TRBV7-9; cdr3_nt: TGTGCCAGCAGCCCCCCGGGTACAGATACGCAGTATTTT; cdr3_aa: CASSPPGTDTQYF
j_call: TRBJ2-1; d_call: TRBD2; clone_size: NA; v_call: TRBV9; cdr3_nt: TGTGCCAGCAGCGTAACTAGCGGGCCCACCGGTGAGCAGTTCTTC; cdr3_aa: CASSVTSGPTGEQFF
j_call: TRBJ2-5; d_call: NA; clone_size: NA; v_call: TRBV6-5; cdr3_nt: TGTGCCAGCAGTTACGGCAGGGTGGAGACCCAGTACTTC; cdr3_aa: CASSYGRVETQYF
j_call: TRBJ2-3; d_call: TRBD2; clone_size: NA; v_call: TRBV5-4; cdr3_nt: TGTGCCAGCAGCTTACCTAGCGGGTTAAGAGATACGCAGTATTTT; cdr3_aa: CASSLPSGLRDTQYF
j_call: TRBJ2-7; d_call: TRBD2; clone_size: NA; v_call: TRBV27; cdr3_nt: TGTGCCAGCAGCCCCATCGAGCTAGCGGGGCCCTACGAGCAGTACTTC; cdr3_aa: CASSPIELAGPYEQYF
j_call: TRBJ2-1; d_call: NA; clone_size: NA; v_call: TRBV12-3/TRBV12-4; cdr3_nt: TGTGCCAGCAGTCCAAATGAGCAGTTCTTC; cdr3_aa: CASSPNEQFF
j_call: TRBJ2-1; d_call: NA; clone_size: NA; v_call: TRBV4-2; cdr3_nt: TGTGCCAGCAGCCAAGAGGCAGGATGGAATGAGCAGTTCTTC; cdr3_aa: CASSQEAGWNEQFF
j_call: TRBJ1-5; d_call: NA; clone_size: NA; v_call: TRBV29-1; cdr3_nt: TGCAGCGTTGGAGCAGGGGTCAATCAGCCCCAGCATTTT; cdr3_aa: CSVGAGVNQPQHF